There are many counts of the clone carrying this TCR beta chain. Its antigen is as yet unknown. The entry originates in a study of early T cells in non-severe SARS-CoV-2 infection. For the study at large: Unpaired chains resulted from sequencing bulk RNA of unsorted whole blood.

The CDR3 sequence is 13 residues long. The germline V and J ends were trimmed by 7 bases and 5 bases, with 15 bases remaining between them. Germline CDR1 and CDR2: SGHAT and FQNNGV. Study findings and constraints: Reliance on VDJdb matching favored anti-spike CD8 responses; private and CD4 specificities were missed.

Unique molecular identifiers (one per individual cDNA molecule) were attached. TCRdb re-derived calls from the 5' RACE reads in MiXCR, one entry per CDR3 protein. The data contain under 35,000 distinct CDR3 sequences, roughly 5.1% of them singletons. The rearrangement uses TRBV11-2 and TRBJ2-7; perhaps TRBD2 as D (6 bases). The sequence was obtained from an adult who was a healthcare worker with PCR-confirmed SARS-CoV-2 infection or an uninfected control (not recorded which). What was sequenced was whole blood. The CDR3 loop is CASTPGGNNEQYF. The DNA for the CDR3 is TGTGCCAGCACCCCTGGAGGGAATAACGAGCAGTACTTC.